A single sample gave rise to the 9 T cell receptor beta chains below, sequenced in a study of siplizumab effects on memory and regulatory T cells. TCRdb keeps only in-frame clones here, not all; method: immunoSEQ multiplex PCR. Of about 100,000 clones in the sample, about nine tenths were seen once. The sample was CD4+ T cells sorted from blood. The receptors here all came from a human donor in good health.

Written as DNA, the CDR3 is TGTGCCAGCAGCGTACGGGTGGCAACCGGGGAGCTGTTTTTT. Encoded protein: CASSVRVATGELFF. This chain joins TRBV9 and TRBJ2-2; no definite D call. The V end was cut by 1 base, the J end by 5 bases, with 9 bases between. CDR3 length: 14 residues. CDR1 is SGDLS, CDR2 YYNGEE, per germline. Drawing the rest from reference TRBV9 and TRBJ2-2, the complete variable domain is DSGVTQTPKHLITATGQRVTLRCSPRSGDLSVYWYQQSLDQGLQFLIQYYNGEERAKGNILERFSAQQFPDLHSELNLSSLELGDSALYFCASSVRVATGELFFGEGSRLTVL.

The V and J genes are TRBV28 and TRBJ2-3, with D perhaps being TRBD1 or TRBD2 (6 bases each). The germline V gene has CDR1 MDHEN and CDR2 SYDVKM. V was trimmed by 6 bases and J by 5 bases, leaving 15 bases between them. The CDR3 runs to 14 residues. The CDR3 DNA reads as TGTGCCAGCAGGCTGGGGGGCGCGATAGATACGCAGTATTTT. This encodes CASRLGGAIDTQYF.

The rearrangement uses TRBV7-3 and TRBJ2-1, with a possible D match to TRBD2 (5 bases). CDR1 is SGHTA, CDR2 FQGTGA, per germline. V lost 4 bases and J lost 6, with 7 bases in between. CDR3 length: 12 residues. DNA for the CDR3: TGTGCCAGCAGCTCCCGGGGCAATGAGCAGTTCTTC. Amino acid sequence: CASSSRGNEQFF.

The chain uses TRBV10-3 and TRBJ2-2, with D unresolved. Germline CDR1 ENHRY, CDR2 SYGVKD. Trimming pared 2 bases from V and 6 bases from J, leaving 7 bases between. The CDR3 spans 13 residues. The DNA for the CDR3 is TGTGCCATCAGTGAGGGGGTGGCCGGGGAGCTGTTTTTT. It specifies CAISEGVAGELFF.

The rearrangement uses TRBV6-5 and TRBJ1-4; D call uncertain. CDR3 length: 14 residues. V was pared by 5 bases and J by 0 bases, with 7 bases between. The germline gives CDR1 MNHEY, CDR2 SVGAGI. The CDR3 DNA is TGTGCCAGCAGTGAGGCTCCAACTAATGAAAAACTGTTTTTT. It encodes CASSEAPTNEKLFF.

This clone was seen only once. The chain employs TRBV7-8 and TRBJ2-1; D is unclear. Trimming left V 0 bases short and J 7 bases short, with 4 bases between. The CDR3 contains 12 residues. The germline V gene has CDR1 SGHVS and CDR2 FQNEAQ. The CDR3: CASSLARNEQFF. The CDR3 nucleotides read TGTGCCAGCAGCTTAGCGAGGAATGAGCAGTTCTTC.

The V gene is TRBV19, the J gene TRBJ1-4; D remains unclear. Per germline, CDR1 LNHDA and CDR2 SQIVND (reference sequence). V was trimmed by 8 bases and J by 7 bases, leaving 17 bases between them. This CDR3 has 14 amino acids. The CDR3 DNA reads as TGTGCCAGTTGCTCAGCGAAGGTCTCTGAAAAACTGTTTTTT. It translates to CASCSAKVSEKLFF.

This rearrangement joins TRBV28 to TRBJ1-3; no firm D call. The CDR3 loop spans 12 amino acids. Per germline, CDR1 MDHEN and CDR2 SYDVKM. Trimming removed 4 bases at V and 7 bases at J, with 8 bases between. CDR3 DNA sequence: TGTGCCAGCAGTTGGGCGGGGAACACCATATATTTT. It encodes CASSWAGNTIYF.

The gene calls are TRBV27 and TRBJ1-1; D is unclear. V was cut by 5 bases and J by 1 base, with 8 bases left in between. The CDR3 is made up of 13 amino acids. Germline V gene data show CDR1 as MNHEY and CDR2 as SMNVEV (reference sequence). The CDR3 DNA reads TGTGCCAGCAGTATTACACCGAACACTGAAGCTTTCTTT. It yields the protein CASSITPNTEAFF.